The 32 T cell receptor beta chains listed next were all sequenced from one sample in a study of T cells after yellow fever vaccination (dated by TCRdb to about 2019). Library preparation used 5' RACE. The data were produced on an Illumina HiSeq 2500. Using fastp trimming at Q25 and MiXCR clonotype assembly, TCRdb reanalyzed the public sequencing data and kept in-frame beta chains. Rows are unified per CDR3 protein, each entry keeping the most common DNA and genes. A total of approximately 550,000 distinct CDR3 sequences appear in this sample, around 21% of them only once. The ten largest clones capture roughly an eighth of the sample. Interpreted using the paper, the treatment or condition label stands for: live attenuated yellow fever vaccine strain. The sequencing used PBMCs, collected 15 days after the yellow fever booster vaccination. The receptors shown here come from a man aged 25 to 40 who received the YFV17D yellow fever vaccine.

This clonotype occurred a few times. This chain uses TRBV28 with TRBJ2-7; 12 bases agree with TRBD2. Germline V lookup: CDR1 MDHEN, CDR2 SYDVKM. The CDR3 loop spans 14 amino acids. J was trimmed by 4 bases and V by 6 bases; bases with no gene match: 4. The CDR3 spells CASRSTSGSYEQYF. CDR3 in DNA: TGTGCCAGCAGATCGACTAGCGGGAGTTACGAGCAGTACTTC.

This clonotype has more than one count but fewer than ten. The chain is built from TRBV20-1 and TRBJ2-5; either TRBD1 or TRBD2 may fit D (5 bases each). The germline gives CDR1 DFQATT, CDR2 SNEGSKA (reference sequence). The CDR3 runs 13 residues. The V end lost 6 bases, the J end lost 1 base, and 12 bases lay between the germline ends. The CDR3 protein is CSAWRTIQETQYF. The DNA of the CDR3 is TGCAGTGCATGGAGGACAATCCAAGAGACCCAGTACTTC.

This clonotype was seen repeatedly, ten times or more. The V gene is TRBV9, the J gene TRBJ2-2; TRBD2 aligns across 7 bases. Trimming cost V 4 bases and J 1 base; bases outside gene matches: 7. Germline lookup yields CDR1 SGDLS and CDR2 YYNGEE. This CDR3 spans 16 amino acids. The CDR3 protein is CASSRNLAENTGELFF. DNA for the CDR3: TGTGCCAGCAGCCGGAACCTAGCGGAGAACACCGGGGAGCTGTTTTTT.

The V and J genes are TRBV5-1 and TRBJ2-3; tentatively, D is TRBD2 (6 bases). Trimming left V 0 bases short and J 0 bases short, with 20 bases between. The CDR3 runs to 19 residues. Germline V lookup: CDR1 SGHRS, CDR2 YFSETQ. CDR3 loop: CASSLARTTGTLSTDTQYF. The CDR3 DNA sequence: TGCGCCAGCAGCTTGGCCCGTACGACCGGGACTCTTAGCACAGATACGCAGTATTTT.

This clonotype was counted only a few times. The chain uses TRBV7-8 and TRBJ2-1, with TRBD2 as a possible D gene (5 bases). Trimming stripped 3 bases from V and 2 bases from J, with 8 bases between. Germline loops: CDR1 SGHVS, CDR2 FQNEAQ. The CDR3 loop spans 14 amino acids. The CDR3 region has the DNA TGTGCCAGCAGCTTGGTAGCGACCTACAATGAGCAGTTCTTC. Translated: CASSLVATYNEQFF.

This clonotype has a handful of counts. The genes are TRBV11-2 and TRBJ2-3; the match to TRBD1 covers 8 bases. The CDR3 has 18 residues. Germline trimming cut 5 bases from V and 4 bases from J; bases unmatched to any gene: 17. Germline values: CDR1 SGHAT, CDR2 FQNNGV. In nucleotides, the CDR3 is TGTGCCAGCAGCAGACCAACGGCGGCAGGGGGCCGGGCAGATACGCAGTATTTT. Translating it yields CASSRPTAAGGRADTQYF.

This clonotype was counted a few times. The chain recombines TRBV7-2 with TRBJ2-7, with D tentatively TRBD1 (5 bases). This CDR3 spans 15 amino acids. V shed 7 bases and J shed 7 bases, with 23 bases lying between them. Germline CDR1 and CDR2: SGHTA and FQGNSA. The DNA of the CDR3 is TGTGCCAGCACCTATCAGGGCCCTTTGTCGCGGGAGCAGTACTTC. Its protein product is CASTYQGPLSREQYF.

V is TRBV25-1 and J is TRBJ2-3; D might be TRBD1 or TRBD2, each matching 5 bases. Trimming removed 8 bases from V and 6 bases from J, with 21 bases in between. The CDR3 has 15 residues. Germline V lookup: CDR1 MGHDK, CDR2 SYGVNS. CDR3 DNA sequence: TGTGCCAGCGCCCGCCAAGCCCGGGGCGGGGATACGCAGTATTTT. Its protein is CASARQARGGDTQYF.

V gene TRBV19 combines with J gene TRBJ2-4, with D unclear. CDR1 and CDR2 (germline): LNHDA, SQIVND (reference sequence). The germline V and J ends were trimmed by 1 base and 0 bases, with 10 bases remaining between them. This CDR3 contains 16 residues. The DNA for the CDR3 is TGTGCCAGTAGTATAGGGCAGATACTAGCCAAAAACATTCAGTACTTC. Encoded protein: CASSIGQILAKNIQYF.

The table lists this clonotype with a few counts. This sequence joins TRBV15 and TRBJ2-1, with D possibly matching TRBD2 (6 bases). The CDR3 consists of 15 residues. Deletions cut 1 base from V and 3 bases from J, with 10 bases between. Germline loops: CDR1 LNHNV, CDR2 YYDKDF (reference sequence). The CDR3 bases are TGTGCCACCAGCAGAGTGGGCGGGAACTACAATGAGCAGTTCTTC. It is translated as CATSRVGGNYNEQFF. Supplemented by reference TRBV15 and TRBJ2-1, the full variable domain reads DAMVIQNPRYQVTQFGKPVTLSCSQTLNHNVMYWYQQKSSQAPKLLFHYYDKDFNNEADTPDNFQSRRPNTSFCFLDIRSPGLGDTAMYLCATSRVGGNYNEQFFGPGTRLTVL.

The gene calls are TRBV24-1 and TRBJ2-2; no reliable D call. Deletions cut 6 bases from V and 0 bases from J, with 10 bases between. CDR3 length equals 15 residues. Germline V gene sequence: CDR1 KGHDR, CDR2 SFDVKD. The DNA of the CDR3 is TGTGCCACCAGTTCAGCTTTCCCGAACACCGGGGAGCTGTTTTTT. It specifies CATSSAFPNTGELFF.

A note on this clonotype: A read error may produce the germline difference seen at one junction end. The V and J genes are TRBV6-4 and TRBJ2-2; 10 bases align to TRBD2. Germline V lookup: CDR1 MRHNA, CDR2 SNTAGT. The length of the CDR3 is 18 residues. DNA for the CDR3: TGTGCCAGCAGGGACTTCATGGGACTAGCGCCCAACACCGGGGAGCTGTTTTTT. Encoded protein: CASRDFMGLAPNTGELFF.

This clonotype was counted a few times. The genes are TRBV7-2 and TRBJ2-7; TRBD2 is a possible D gene (7 bases). The germline gives CDR1 SGHTA, CDR2 FQGNSA. Trimming removed 1 base at V and 7 bases at J, with 14 bases between. CDR3 length: 14 residues. The DNA of the CDR3 is TGTGCCAGCAGCTTAGTAGGGGGGGGTTGGGAGCAGTACTTC. It translates to CASSLVGGGWEQYF.

Only a few counts were recorded for this clonotype. The chain combines TRBV11-2 with TRBJ2-2, with TRBD2 identical over 11 bases. This CDR3 region has 17 residues. The germline V gene has CDR1 SGHAT and CDR2 FQNNGV. V lost 5 bases and J lost 7; bases outside the gene matches: 12. CDR3 DNA sequence: TGTGCCAGCAGCCAGGAGGCTAGCGGGAGGTATGGCGGGGAGCTGTTTTTT. Translated, it gives CASSQEASGRYGGELFF.

The V call is TRBV19, the J call TRBJ1-2; no reliable D call. Germline CDR1 is LNHDA and CDR2 is SQIVND (reference sequence). V shed 7 bases and J shed 8 bases, with 20 bases lying between them. This CDR3 region has 14 residues. For the CDR3, the DNA is TGTGCCAGTAAGGGAGGTTCTGGCGAAGGAGGCTACACCTTC. Residues: CASKGGSGEGGYTF.

This clonotype has a handful of counts. The V call is TRBV7-6, the J call TRBJ2-1, with a weak D call TRBD1 (5 bases). This CDR3 region has 14 residues. Trimming pared 5 bases from V and 7 bases from J, leaving 15 bases between. Germline V gene sequence: CDR1 SGHVS, CDR2 FNYEAQ. DNA of the CDR3: TGTGCCAGCAGCCTTATTACAGGCCCAAATGAGCAGTTCTTC. Its protein is CASSLITGPNEQFF.

The chain employs TRBV12-3 or TRBV12-4 and TRBJ2-7, with D uncertain. This CDR3 contains 13 residues. V was clipped by 8 bases and J by 7 bases, with 18 bases between them. This CDR3 reads CASALSNVREQYF. Written as DNA, the CDR3 is TGTGCCAGCGCCCTCTCAAATGTGCGGGAGCAGTACTTC.

V gene TRBV12-3 or TRBV12-4 combines with J gene TRBJ2-3; 14 nucleotides align to TRBD2. J was trimmed by 4 bases and V by 2 bases; bases with no gene match: 5. This CDR3 is built from 17 residues. The CDR3 region is CASSLSGTSGRADTQYF. CDR3 DNA sequence: TGTGCCAGCAGTTTATCCGGGACTAGCGGGAGAGCAGATACGCAGTATTTT.

This sequence joins TRBV21-1 and TRBJ2-5. TRBV21-1 is recorded as a pseudogene. The CDR3 contains 14 residues. The CDR3 bases are TGTGCCAGCAGCAAAGGGTGGGTTCAAGAGACCCAGTACTTC. This gives the protein CASSKGWVQETQYF.

The chain uses TRBV19 and TRBJ2-7; 10 nucleotides agree with TRBD2. The CDR3 runs to 17 residues. Germline V lookup: CDR1 LNHDA, CDR2 SQIVND (reference sequence). V trimming: 5 bases; J trimming: 0 bases; junction bases outside the gene matches: 10. DNA for the CDR3: TGTGCCAGTAGTCGGGGCTTGCTAGCGGGAGCCTCCTACGAGCAGTACTTC. Protein: CASSRGLLAGASYEQYF.

This clonotype has more than one count but fewer than ten. This chain uses TRBV18 with TRBJ2-5; 10 bases map to TRBD2. The trim removed 2 bases at V and 2 bases at J, leaving 2 bases unmatched. Germline CDR1 and CDR2: KGHSH and LQKENI. The CDR3 is 15 amino acids. CDR3 DNA sequence: TGTGCCAGCTCACCAGGGACTAGCGCACAAGAGACCCAGTACTTC. Translation: CASSPGTSAQETQYF. Based on the CDR3 plus reference TRBV18 and TRBJ2-5, the full variable domain is NAGVMQNPRHLVRRRGQEARLRCSPMKGHSHVYWYRQLPEEGLKFMVYLQKENIIDESGMPKERFSAEFPKEGPSILRIQQVVRGDSAAYFCASSPGTSAQETQYFGPGTRLLVL.

The chain has TRBV12-5 and TRBJ2-5, with 8 nucleotides matching TRBD1. The CDR3 consists of 14 residues. Germline trimming cut 10 bases from V and 7 bases from J; bases unmatched to any gene: 14. CDR1 is LGHNT and CDR2 is FRNRAP in the germline V gene. The CDR3 nucleotides read TGTGCTAAGCGACGCAGGGGGCAAGTCGTGACCCAGTACTTC. This translates into CAKRRRGQVVTQYF.

This clonotype came up a few times. J is TRBJ2-1 and V is TRBV12-3 or TRBV12-4; 12 positions agree with TRBD2. V shed 6 bases, J shed 5 bases, and the junction held 11 bases outside the gene matches. This CDR3 comprises 17 residues. In nucleotides, the CDR3 is TGTGCCAGCAGCCCCGATCCGAGACTAGCGGGGGACAATGAGCAGTTCTTC. Amino acid sequence: CASSPDPRLAGDNEQFF.

This sequence joins TRBV6-1 and TRBJ2-2; the D call may be TRBD1 or TRBD2 (6 bases each). Germline CDR1 is MNHNS and CDR2 is SASEGT. The V and J ends lost 7 bases and 4 bases respectively, with 16 bases between them. The CDR3 has 15 amino acids. The CDR3 coding sequence is TGTGCCAGCACGGTAGCCGGAGGGGGCACCGGGGAGCTGTTTTTT. As protein: CASTVAGGGTGELFF.

J is TRBJ2-3 and V is TRBV20-1, with D uncertain. With 0 bases removed from V and 7 bases from J, the gap between germline ends came to 8 bases. The CDR3 has 12 residues. The germline gives CDR1 DFQATT, CDR2 SNEGSKA (reference sequence). CDR3 amino acids: CSARDSANTQYF. CDR3 in DNA: TGCAGTGCTAGAGATTCGGCGAATACGCAGTATTTT.

In DNA, the CDR3 is TGTGCCAGCAGTGCAGGGCGGGGCTACACCTTC. Residues: CASSAGRGYTF. The V gene is TRBV14, the J gene TRBJ1-2; tentatively, D is TRBD1 (5 bases). Per the germline V gene, CDR1 is SGHDN and CDR2 is FVKESK. V gave up 6 bases and J gave up 8 bases, with 10 bases separating them. CDR3 length: 11 residues.

This clonotype was seen a few times. V gene TRBV4-3 combines with J gene TRBJ2-3, with 14 positions matching TRBD2. V gave up 2 bases and J gave up 5 bases; unmatched junction bases: 6. The CDR3 loop spans 17 amino acids. CDR1 and CDR2 from the germline V gene are LGHNA and YSLEER. In DNA, the CDR3 is TGCGCCAGCAGCCAAAGAATTGGACTAGCGGGAGGAGATACGCAGTATTTT. This translates into CASSQRIGLAGGDTQYF.

This clonotype came up once. This chain uses TRBV6-2 or TRBV6-3 with TRBJ2-6; no reliable D call. The CDR3 consists of 14 residues. Germline CDR1 and CDR2: MNHEY and SVGEGT. V gave up 7 bases and J gave up 4 bases, with 11 bases separating them. The CDR3 nucleotides read TGTGCCAGCACTACCTTGGAGGGGGCCAACGTCCTGACTTTC. Amino acids: CASTTLEGANVLTF.

Regarding this clonotype: Germline and junction disagree at one end, which may indicate a read error. The chain uses TRBV5-1 and TRBJ2-7, with 7 bases lining up with TRBD1. Germline assignment: CDR1 SGHRS and CDR2 YFSETQ. This CDR3 has 14 residues. DNA for the CDR3: TGCGCCAGCAGAGCTCCGGGACAGATAAACGAGCCGTACTTC. It translates to CASRAPGQINEPYF. Looking up the rest from reference TRBV5-1 and TRBJ2-7 gives the full variable domain: KAGVTQTPRYLIKTRGQQVTLSCSPISGHRSVSWYQQTPGQGLQFLFEYFSETQRNKGNFPGRFSGRQFSNSRSEMNVSTLELGDSALYLCASRAPGQINEPYFGPGTRLTVT.

V is TRBV7-6 and J is TRBJ2-7, with D possibly TRBD2 on 6 matching bases. The germline V gene has CDR1 SGHVS and CDR2 FNYEAQ. V shed 0 bases and J shed 5 bases, with 20 bases lying between them. The CDR3 runs to 17 residues. The DNA of the CDR3 is TGTGCCAGCAGCTTAGCCCCGACCAGCGGGTCAAGAAACGAGCAGTACTTC. This codes for CASSLAPTSGSRNEQYF.

The chain uses TRBV5-1 and TRBJ2-7; unclear D gene. The length of the CDR3 is 13 residues. Germline values: CDR1 SGHRS, CDR2 YFSETQ. Deletions cut 4 bases from V and 5 bases from J, with 13 bases between. The CDR3 spells CASSGLNGHEQYF. DNA of the CDR3: TGCGCCAGCAGCGGCTTAAATGGCCACGAGCAGTACTTC.

This clonotype was seen more than once but under ten times. The chain uses TRBV5-4 and TRBJ2-7, with D possibly matching TRBD2 (6 bases). Trimming removed 0 bases from V and 5 bases from J, with 9 bases in between. The CDR3 is made up of 13 amino acids. The V gene's germline CDR1 is SGHNT and CDR2 YYREEE (reference sequence). DNA for the CDR3: TGTGCCAGCAGCTTGGGGGGGGATGACGAGCAGTACTTC. Translating it yields CASSLGGDDEQYF.